Below are 22 T cell receptor beta chains sequenced from a single sample in a study of T cells in Graves' hyperthyroidism and ophthalmopathy. Amplification yielded TCR beta CDR3 regions, with RNA transcripts as the source. Initially, a first-round RT-PCR of the TCR CDR3 employed the HTBI primer set. TCRdb redid the calling of the multiplex PCR reads with MiXCR, one entry per CDR3 protein. The data contain hundreds of thousands of distinct CDR3 sequences, about 14% of them singletons. Sequencing was carried out using blood. The receptors derive from a woman aged 40 to 50 with Graves' ophthalmopathy.

This clonotype was seen many times. The V call is TRBV6-5, the J call TRBJ1-2; D is uncertain. V dropped 2 bases and J dropped 5 bases, with 15 bases sitting between them. CDR3 length equals 15 residues. Germline lookup yields CDR1 MNHEY and CDR2 SVGAGI. As DNA, the CDR3 is TGTGCCAGCAGTTACAGGGAGGACCTTGGGTATGGCTACACCTTC. Translating gives CASSYREDLGYGYTF.

In its sample, this clonotype was seen many times. The CDR3 DNA reads as TGTGCCAGCAGTTCTCCATTCGAGGAGCTGTTTTTT. The encoded protein is CASSSPFEELFF. The genes are TRBV28 and TRBJ2-2; no firm D call. The V gene lost 4 bases and the J gene lost 10 bases, with 10 bases spanning the gap. This CDR3 region has 12 residues. The germline V gene encodes CDR1 MDHEN and CDR2 SYDVKM.

This clonotype was counted ten times or more. This chain connects TRBV20-1 to TRBJ2-2, with 8 nucleotides matching TRBD1. The length of the CDR3 is 16 residues. The V and J ends lost 0 bases and 1 base, in that order; junction bases with no gene match: 4. CDR1 is DFQATT, CDR2 SNEGSKA, per germline (reference sequence). CDR3 in DNA: TGCAGTGCTAGAGATGCGGGGACAGGGAACACCGGGGAGCTGTTTTTT. Residues: CSARDAGTGNTGELFF.

The table lists this clonotype with a few counts. Being one base from a much bigger clone, this may be a read error. CDR3: CAGTYLPDSPYGYTF. The CDR3 region has the DNA TGTGCCGGCACCTACCTACCCGACAGTCCCTATGGCTACACCTTC. This chain links TRBV10-3 with TRBJ1-2; a possible D gene is TRBD1 (5 bases). The CDR3 runs 15 residues. Germline CDR1 reads ENHRY; CDR2 reads SYGVKD. Deletions cut 11 bases from V and 4 bases from J, with 23 bases between.

In its sample, this clonotype was seen many times. This chain uses TRBV4-2 with TRBJ2-5, with TRBD2 as a possible D gene (5 bases). Germline values: CDR1 LGHNA, CDR2 YNFKEQ. V lost 1 base, J lost 5 bases, and 14 bases lay in between. This CDR3 has 15 amino acids. This CDR3 reads CASSQGPGWEETQYF. In DNA, the CDR3 is TGTGCCAGCAGCCAAGGCCCGGGGTGGGAGGAGACCCAGTACTTC.

This clonotype occurred many times. The chain joins TRBV12-3 or TRBV12-4 to TRBJ1-1; D is ambiguous. V lost 7 bases and J 4 bases, leaving 10 bases between the germline ends. The CDR3 contains 12 residues. The CDR3 sequence: CASTSRVTEAFF. CDR3 bases: TGTGCCAGCACCTCTCGGGTCACTGAAGCTTTCTTT.

This clonotype was detected many times. The V call is TRBV6-5, the J call TRBJ2-7; no definite D call. V lost 2 bases, J lost 3 bases, and 11 bases lay in between. This CDR3 is built from 14 residues. Germline loops: CDR1 MNHEY, CDR2 SVGAGI. The CDR3 loop is CASSYAGRNYEQYF. CDR3 nucleotide sequence: TGTGCCAGCAGTTACGCAGGACGGAACTACGAGCAGTACTTC.

V usage is TRBV20-1 and J usage is TRBJ2-1; 8 positions match TRBD2. The CDR3 covers 17 residues. J lost 4 bases, V lost 2 bases, and 13 bases had no gene match. Germline V gives CDR1 DFQATT, CDR2 SNEGSKA (reference sequence). CDR3 DNA sequence: TGCAGTGCTAGAACATGGGAACTAGCGGACCATTACAATGAGCAGTTCTTC. It translates to CSARTWELADHYNEQFF.

Written as DNA, the CDR3 is TGTGCCAGCAGTGGACAGGGAGGGGGCGGGCAGCCCCAGCATTTT. Protein: CASSGQGGGGQPQHF. The chain uses TRBV6-1 and TRBJ1-5; 7 bases align to TRBD1. In germline, CDR1 is MNHNS, CDR2 SASEGT. V lost 4 bases and J lost 7; bases outside the gene matches: 10. The CDR3 totals 15 residues.

This clonotype occurred many times. This CDR3 is CASKASANTGELFF. The CDR3 DNA sequence: TGTGCCAGCAAAGCGTCAGCCAACACCGGGGAGCTGTTTTTT. The genes are TRBV7-9 and TRBJ2-2; D uncertain. V gave up 7 bases and J gave up 2 bases, with 11 bases separating them. The CDR3 is 14 residues long. Germline V lookup: CDR1 SEHNR, CDR2 FQNEAQ (reference sequence).

Ten or more counts support this clonotype. The chain employs TRBV7-8 and TRBJ2-7; D call uncertain. CDR3 length: 13 amino acids. CDR1 and CDR2 from the germline V gene are SGHVS and FQNEAQ. Trimming took off 1 base at V and 3 bases at J, with 7 bases between the two ends. Here the CDR3 reads CASSLEAGYEQYF. CDR3 bases: TGTGCCAGCAGCTTAGAGGCTGGCTACGAGCAGTACTTC.

At least ten counts were recorded for this clonotype. CDR3 coding DNA: TGTGCCAGTAGTATATCCCAGGGGGGCAGTTACGAGCAGTACTTC. Translated, it gives CASSISQGGSYEQYF. The V and J genes are TRBV19 and TRBJ2-7, with D possibly being TRBD1 (7 bases). The CDR3 spans 15 residues. Trimming shortened V by 2 bases and J by 4 bases, and 15 bases separated the two germline ends. CDR1 and CDR2 from the germline V gene are LNHDA and SQIVND (reference sequence).

This clonotype has a handful of counts. At one of its ends the junction is not consistent with the germline gene, which may arise from a read error. The chain joins TRBV20-1 to TRBJ2-6; D possibly corresponds to TRBD1 (5 bases). Germline V gene data show CDR1 as DFQATT and CDR2 as SNEGSKA (reference sequence). The CDR3 loop spans 15 amino acids. As DNA, the CDR3 is TGCAGTGCTAGACAGTCCCACTCTGGGGCCAACGTCCCGACTTTC. Its translation is CSARQSHSGANVPTF.

There are many counts of this clonotype. The rearrangement links TRBV6-2 or TRBV6-3 to TRBJ2-7, with 8 nucleotides matching TRBD1. Germline V CDR1 and CDR2: MNHEY, SVGEGT. This CDR3 is built from 15 residues. J gave up 0 bases and V 7 bases, and 8 bases lay outside the gene matches. In DNA, the CDR3 is TGTGCCAGCACTATGGGACAGGTGGGCTCCTACGAGCAGTACTTC. Residues: CASTMGQVGSYEQYF.

Many counts were recorded for this clonotype. The J gene is TRBJ1-2, the V gene TRBV9; D unclear. The CDR3 consists of 14 residues. Per the germline V gene, CDR1 is SGDLS and CDR2 is YYNGEE. Deletions cut 0 bases from V and 5 bases from J, with 11 bases between. CDR3 DNA: TGTGCCAGCAGCGTAGTTACAGTACCATATGGCTACACCTTC. Translating it yields CASSVVTVPYGYTF.

This clonotype has at least ten counts. The rearrangement joins TRBV7-9 to TRBJ1-1; TRBD1 might be the D (5 bases). The germline gives CDR1 SEHNR, CDR2 FQNEAQ (reference sequence). With 1 base removed from V and 7 bases from J, the gap between germline ends came to 10 bases. The CDR3 is 13 residues long. DNA for the CDR3: TGTGCCAGCAGCTTAGGGGTCAGGGATGAAGCTTTCTTT. It specifies CASSLGVRDEAFF.

This clonotype came up many times. V gene TRBV6-2 or TRBV6-3 combines with J gene TRBJ2-2; 13 bases fit TRBD2. V was clipped by 4 bases and J by 7 bases; unmatched bases: 9. The CDR3 covers 17 residues. Germline assignment: CDR1 MNHEY and CDR2 SVGEGT. The CDR3 region is CASSSLAGGLDIGELFF. CDR3 coding DNA: TGTGCCAGCAGTTCACTAGCGGGAGGGCTTGACATCGGGGAGCTGTTTTTT.

V and J are TRBV4-1 and TRBJ2-5; no firm D call. Germline CDR1 is MGHRA and CDR2 is YSYEKL. The V and J ends lost 2 bases and 2 bases respectively, with 15 bases between them. The CDR3 sequence is 16 residues long. CDR3 sequence: CASSQTFGGSQETQYF. The CDR3 DNA sequence: TGCGCCAGCAGCCAAACGTTCGGCGGCAGTCAAGAGACCCAGTACTTC.

The table lists this clonotype with many counts. The rearrangement links TRBV18 to TRBJ1-5; 10 bases match TRBD1. In germline, CDR1 is KGHSH, CDR2 LQKENI. The CDR3 covers 15 residues. Germline trimming cut 2 bases from V and 5 bases from J; bases unmatched to any gene: 3. CDR3 nucleotide sequence: TGTGCCAGCTCACCAATCGGACAGGGGGATCAGCCCCAGCATTTT. Its translation is CASSPIGQGDQPQHF.

This clonotype has at least ten counts. This chain links TRBV7-3 with TRBJ2-5, with TRBD1 identical over 12 bases. The germline V gene has CDR1 SGHTA and CDR2 FQGTGA. The CDR3 is made up of 16 amino acids. After removal of 5 bases from V and 5 bases from J, the junction contained 9 bases not matched to a gene. CDR3 in DNA: TGTGCCAGCAGCATAGCCGGGACAGGGGGCGGGGAGACCCAGTACTTC. It translates to CASSIAGTGGGETQYF.

This clonotype was seen many times. The genes are TRBV7-2 and TRBJ2-7; a possible D gene is TRBD1 (6 bases). Germline V gene data show CDR1 as SGHTA and CDR2 as FQGNSA. The V end lost 3 bases, the J end lost 2 bases, and 14 bases lay between the germline ends. The CDR3 runs 15 residues. As DNA, the CDR3 is TGTGCCAGCAGCTTCTCCGGGACACTAGCCTACGAGCAGTACTTC. Its translation: CASSFSGTLAYEQYF.

This clonotype was found once. The DNA of the CDR3 is TGTGCCAGCAGCCAAGACCTTGCGTCCGGGGAGCTGTTTTTT. The encoded protein is CASSQDLASGELFF. J is TRBJ2-2 and V is TRBV3-1; no definite D call. The V and J ends lost 0 bases and 6 bases respectively, with 8 bases between them. The CDR3 contains 14 residues. Germline V gene lookup returns CDR1 LGHDT and CDR2 YNNKEL (reference sequence).